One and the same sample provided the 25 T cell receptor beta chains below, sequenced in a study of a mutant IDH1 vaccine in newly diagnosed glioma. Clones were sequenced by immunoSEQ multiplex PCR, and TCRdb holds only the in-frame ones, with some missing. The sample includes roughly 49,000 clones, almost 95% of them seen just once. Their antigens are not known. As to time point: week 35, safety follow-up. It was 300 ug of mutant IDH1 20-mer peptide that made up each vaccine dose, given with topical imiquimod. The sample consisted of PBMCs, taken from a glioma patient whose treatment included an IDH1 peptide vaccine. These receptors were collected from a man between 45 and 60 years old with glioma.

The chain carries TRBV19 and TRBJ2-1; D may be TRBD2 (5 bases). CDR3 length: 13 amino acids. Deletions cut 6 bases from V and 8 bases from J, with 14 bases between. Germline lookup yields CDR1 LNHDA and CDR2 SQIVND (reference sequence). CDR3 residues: CASRGLGGDEQFF. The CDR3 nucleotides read TGTGCCAGTAGGGGTCTAGGAGGCGATGAGCAGTTCTTC.

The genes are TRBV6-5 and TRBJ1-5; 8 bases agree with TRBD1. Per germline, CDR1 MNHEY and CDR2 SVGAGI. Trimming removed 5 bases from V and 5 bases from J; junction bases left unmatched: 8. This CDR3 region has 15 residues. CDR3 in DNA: TGTGCCAGCAGTACACAGGGGGGCTTGCATCAGCCCCAGCATTTT. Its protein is CASSTQGGLHQPQHF.

The CDR3 sequence: CSVSGSSRLAGSSTDTQYF. DNA for the CDR3: TGCAGCGTCTCGGGGTCGTCCAGACTAGCGGGTTCTAGCACAGATACGCAGTATTTT. The chain joins TRBV29-1 to TRBJ2-3; 10 bases map to TRBD2. Germline trimming cut 6 bases from V and 0 bases from J; bases unmatched to any gene: 18. The CDR3 is made up of 19 amino acids. Germline V CDR1 and CDR2: SQVTM, ANQGSEA.

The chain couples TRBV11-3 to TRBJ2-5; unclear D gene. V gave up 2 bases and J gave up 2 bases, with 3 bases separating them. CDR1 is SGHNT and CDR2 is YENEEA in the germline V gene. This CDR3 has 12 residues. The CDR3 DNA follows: TGTGCCAGCAGCTTACAGCAAGAGACCCAGTACTTC. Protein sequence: CASSLQQETQYF.

The CDR3 sequence: CASSQDDWGYNEQFF. The CDR3 coding sequence is TGTGCCAGCAGCCAAGATGACTGGGGCTACAATGAGCAGTTCTTC. This rearrangement joins TRBV14 to TRBJ2-1, with no clear D. Trimming stripped 0 bases from V and 3 bases from J, with 9 bases between. CDR1 is SGHDN and CDR2 is FVKESK in the germline V gene. The CDR3 extends over 15 amino acids.

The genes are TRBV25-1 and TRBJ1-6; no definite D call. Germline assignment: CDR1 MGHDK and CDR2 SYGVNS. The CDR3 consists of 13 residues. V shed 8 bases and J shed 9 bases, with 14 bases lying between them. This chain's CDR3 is CASRSGVSSPLHF. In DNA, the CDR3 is TGTGCCAGCCGAAGCGGTGTCAGTTCACCCCTCCACTTT.

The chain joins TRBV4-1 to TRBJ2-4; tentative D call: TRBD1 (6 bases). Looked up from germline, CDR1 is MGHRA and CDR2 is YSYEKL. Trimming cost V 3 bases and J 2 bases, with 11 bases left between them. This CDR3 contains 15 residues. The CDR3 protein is CASSQPRDTKNIQYF. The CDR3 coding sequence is TGCGCCAGCAGCCAGCCGAGGGACACCAAAAACATTCAGTACTTC.

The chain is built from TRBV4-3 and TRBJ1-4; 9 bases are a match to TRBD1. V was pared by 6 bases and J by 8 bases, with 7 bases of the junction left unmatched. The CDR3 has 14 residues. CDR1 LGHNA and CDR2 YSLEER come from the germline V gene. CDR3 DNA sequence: TGCGCCAGCAGTTCACAGGGGGCCGGCGAAAAACTGTTTTTT. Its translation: CASSSQGAGEKLFF.

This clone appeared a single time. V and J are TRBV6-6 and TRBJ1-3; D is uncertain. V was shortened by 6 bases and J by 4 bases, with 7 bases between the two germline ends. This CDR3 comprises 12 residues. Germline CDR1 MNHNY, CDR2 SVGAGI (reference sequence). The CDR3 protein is CASSPEGNTIYF. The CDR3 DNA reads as TGTGCCAGCAGCCCGGAGGGAAACACCATATATTTT.

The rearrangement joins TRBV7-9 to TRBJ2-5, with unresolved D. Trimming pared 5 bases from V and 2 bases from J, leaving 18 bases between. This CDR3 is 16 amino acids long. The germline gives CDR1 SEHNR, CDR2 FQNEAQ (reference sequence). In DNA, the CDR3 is TGTGCCAGCAGCCCAAGGGCAGGAGCCTATCAAGAGACCCAGTACTTC. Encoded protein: CASSPRAGAYQETQYF.

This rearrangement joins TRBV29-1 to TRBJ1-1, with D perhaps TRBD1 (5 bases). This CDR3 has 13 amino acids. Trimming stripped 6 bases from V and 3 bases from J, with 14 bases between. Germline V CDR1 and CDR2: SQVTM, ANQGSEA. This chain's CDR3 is CSVRTTDYTEAFF. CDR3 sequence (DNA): TGCAGCGTCCGAACGACAGACTACACTGAAGCTTTCTTT.

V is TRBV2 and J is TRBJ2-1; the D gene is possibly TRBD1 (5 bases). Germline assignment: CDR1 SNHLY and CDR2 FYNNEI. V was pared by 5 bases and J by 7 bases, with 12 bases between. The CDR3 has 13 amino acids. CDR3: CASSTDNRNEQFF. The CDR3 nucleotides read TGTGCCAGCAGTACGGACAACCGGAATGAGCAGTTCTTC. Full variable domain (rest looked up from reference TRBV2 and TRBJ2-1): EPEVTQTPSHQVTQMGQEVILRCVPISNHLYFYWYRQILGQKVEFLVSFYNNEISEKSEIFDDQFSVERPDGSNFTLKIRSTKLEDSAMYFCASSTDNRNEQFFGPGTRLTVL.

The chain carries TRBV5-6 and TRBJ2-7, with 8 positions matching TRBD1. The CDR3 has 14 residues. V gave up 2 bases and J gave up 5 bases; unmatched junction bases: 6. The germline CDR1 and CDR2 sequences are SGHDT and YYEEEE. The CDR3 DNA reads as TGTGCCAGCAGCTTTGGACAGGGACCCCACGAGCAGTACTTC. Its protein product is CASSFGQGPHEQYF.

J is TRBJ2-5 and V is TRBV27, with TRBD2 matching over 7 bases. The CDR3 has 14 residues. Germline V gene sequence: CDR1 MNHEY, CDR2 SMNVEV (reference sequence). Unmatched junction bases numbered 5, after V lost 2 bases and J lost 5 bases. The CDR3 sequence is CASSLVGGGETQYF. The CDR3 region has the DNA TGTGCCAGCAGTTTAGTGGGGGGAGGGGAGACCCAGTACTTC.

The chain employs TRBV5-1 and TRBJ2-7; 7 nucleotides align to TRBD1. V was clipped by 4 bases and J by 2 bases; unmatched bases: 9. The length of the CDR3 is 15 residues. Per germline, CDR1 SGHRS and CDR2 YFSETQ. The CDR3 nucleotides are TGCGCCAGCAGCCCGCTTGGGGGACAGACCTACGAGCAGTACTTC. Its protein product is CASSPLGGQTYEQYF. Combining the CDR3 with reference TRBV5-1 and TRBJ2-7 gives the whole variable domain KAGVTQTPRYLIKTRGQQVTLSCSPISGHRSVSWYQQTPGQGLQFLFEYFSETQRNKGNFPGRFSGRQFSNSRSEMNVSTLELGDSALYLCASSPLGGQTYEQYFGPGTRLTVT.

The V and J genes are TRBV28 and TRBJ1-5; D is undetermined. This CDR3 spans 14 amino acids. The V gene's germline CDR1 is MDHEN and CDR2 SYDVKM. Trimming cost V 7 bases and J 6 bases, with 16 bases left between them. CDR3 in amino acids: CASISHPGSQPQHF. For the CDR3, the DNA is TGTGCCAGCATCTCCCACCCGGGCAGTCAGCCCCAGCATTTT.

The CDR3 DNA follows: TGTGCCAGCAGCGCCAGAGTGGCGGCCGGGGAGCTGTTTTTT. It translates to CASSARVAAGELFF. The chain is built from TRBV9 and TRBJ2-2; D remains ambiguous. Trimming took 3 bases from V and 6 from J, leaving 12 bases between them. Germline CDR1 SGDLS, CDR2 YYNGEE. The length of the CDR3 is 14 residues.

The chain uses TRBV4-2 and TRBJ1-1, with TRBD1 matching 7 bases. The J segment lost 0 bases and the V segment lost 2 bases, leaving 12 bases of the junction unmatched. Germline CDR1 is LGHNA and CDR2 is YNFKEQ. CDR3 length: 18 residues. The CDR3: CASSQSGDRVLMNTEAFF. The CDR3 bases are TGTGCCAGCAGCCAATCGGGAGACAGGGTCCTCATGAACACTGAAGCTTTCTTT.

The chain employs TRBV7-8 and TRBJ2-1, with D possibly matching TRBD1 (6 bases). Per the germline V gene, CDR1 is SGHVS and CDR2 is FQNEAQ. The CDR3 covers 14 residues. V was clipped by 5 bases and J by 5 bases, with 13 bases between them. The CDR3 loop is CASSELYRDNEQFF. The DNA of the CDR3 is TGTGCCAGCAGCGAACTCTACAGGGACAATGAGCAGTTCTTC.

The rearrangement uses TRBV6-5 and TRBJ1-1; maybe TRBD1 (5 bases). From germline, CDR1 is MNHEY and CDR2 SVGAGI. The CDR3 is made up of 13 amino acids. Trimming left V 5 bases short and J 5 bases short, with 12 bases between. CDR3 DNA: TGTGCCAGCAGTCCGGGGGGGGTTACTGAAGCTTTCTTT. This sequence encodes CASSPGGVTEAFF.

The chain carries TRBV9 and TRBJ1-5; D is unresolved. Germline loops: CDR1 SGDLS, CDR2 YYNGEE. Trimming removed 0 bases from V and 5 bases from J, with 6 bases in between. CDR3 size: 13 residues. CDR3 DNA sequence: TGTGCCAGCAGCGTAGAGTCCGATCAGCCCCAGCATTTT. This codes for CASSVESDQPQHF.

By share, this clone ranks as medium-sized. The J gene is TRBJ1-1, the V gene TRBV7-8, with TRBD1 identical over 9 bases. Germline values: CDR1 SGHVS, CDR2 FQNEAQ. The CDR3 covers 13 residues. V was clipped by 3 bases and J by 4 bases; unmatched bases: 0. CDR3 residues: CASSLTGGTEAFF. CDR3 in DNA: TGTGCCAGCAGCTTGACAGGGGGCACTGAAGCTTTCTTT.

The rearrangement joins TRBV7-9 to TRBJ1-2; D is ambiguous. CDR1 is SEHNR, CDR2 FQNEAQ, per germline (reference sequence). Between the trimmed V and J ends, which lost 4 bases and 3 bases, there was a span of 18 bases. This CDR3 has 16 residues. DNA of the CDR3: TGTGCCAGCAGCTATCGTCCCGGGTCTGGGTACTATGGCTACACCTTC. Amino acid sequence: CASSYRPGSGYYGYTF.

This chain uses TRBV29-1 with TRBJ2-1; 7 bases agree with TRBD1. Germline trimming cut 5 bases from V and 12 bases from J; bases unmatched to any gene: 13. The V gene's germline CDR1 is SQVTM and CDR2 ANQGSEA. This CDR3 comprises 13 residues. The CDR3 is CSVRDSSRTGQFF. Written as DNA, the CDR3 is TGCAGCGTTCGGGACAGCTCACGGACTGGGCAGTTCTTC.

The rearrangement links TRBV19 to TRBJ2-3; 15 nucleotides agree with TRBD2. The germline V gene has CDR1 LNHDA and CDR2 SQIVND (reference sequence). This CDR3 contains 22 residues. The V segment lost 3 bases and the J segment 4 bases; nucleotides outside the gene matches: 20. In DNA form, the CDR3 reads TGTGCCAGTAGTATTTCTCGGGGAACGAGGACTAGCGGGGGGGTGTATCCAGATACGCAGTATTTT. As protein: CASSISRGTRTSGGVYPDTQYF.